The text below deals with one T cell receptor (beta chain). Source study methods: Estimation of nucleated cell counts relied on the amplification of reference gene primers. Clones were read by immunoSEQ multiplex PCR, and TCRdb kept only the in-frame ones, dropping some. The V and J calls and the clone size are those of that table, but D and trimming were determined from the DNA. The table lists about 390,000 clones, 85% to 90% of them singletons. V lost 4 bases and J lost 5, with 6 bases in between. The germline V gene encodes CDR1 SNHLY and CDR2 FYNNEI. CDR3 length: 13 residues. The data were taken from a study of blood T cell repertoires in COVID-19. Across the study: T cells, B-cell-depleted T cells, or PBMCs supplied cDNA or gDNA.

Sequencing used PBMCs or T cells enriched from blood (not recorded which). This chain uses TRBV2 with TRBJ2-6; D might be TRBD2 (5 bases). This clonotype originated in a woman in her forties or fifties who had recovered from COVID-19. Here the CDR3 reads CASSADWANVLTF. The DNA of the CDR3 is TGTGCCAGCAGTGCGGACTGGGCCAACGTCCTGACTTTC.